This record looks at one TCR beta chain sequence and its context. Original data processing: Nucleated cell counts were estimated from reference gene primer amplification. Some clones are missing from TCRdb's copy, which holds only in-frame ones; the method was immunoSEQ multiplex PCR. From that table come the V and J calls and clone size; the DNA was used to work out D and trimming. Of roughly 120,000 clones in the sample, less than 85% were seen once. This entry comes from a study of blood T cell repertoires in COVID-19. Study in general: The United States, Italy and Spain provided the acute and convalescent COVID-19 samples. Sources were T cells, B-cell-depleted T cells, or PBMCs; the material itself was cDNA or gDNA.

This CDR3 is 20 amino acids long. From germline, CDR1 is MNHEY and CDR2 SVGEGT. With V trimmed by 0 bases and J by 1 base, 12 bases remained unmatched. Sequenced material: peripheral blood. This sequence joins TRBV6-2 or TRBV6-3 and TRBJ2-4; 10 nucleotides agree with TRBD2. This receptor was taken from a human donor in a cohort sampled during active COVID-19. CDR3 region: CASSYSRLAGASLAKNIQYF. The CDR3 DNA follows: TGTGCCAGCAGTTACTCGCGGCTAGCGGGGGCCTCTTTGGCCAAAAACATTCAGTACTTC.